The next 7 T cell receptor beta chains were all read from a single sample in a study of chemoradiotherapy in HPV16-positive cancers. The protocol was immunoSEQ multiplex PCR, while the TCRdb copy is restricted to in-frame clones and leaves out a portion. The sample lists around 15,000 clones, approximately 70% seen once, with about 19% in the top ten. The sample here was taken from a patient who underwent chemoradiotherapy. These receptors were obtained from a human donor with HPV-associated anogenital cancer.

The genes are TRBV9 and TRBJ2-2; D is tentatively TRBD1 or TRBD2 (5 bases each). The CDR3 length is 16 residues. V gave up 3 bases and J gave up 0 bases, with 12 bases separating them. CDR1 is SGDLS, CDR2 YYNGEE, per germline. CDR3 in amino acids: CASSDTGTANTGELFF. The CDR3 DNA is TGTGCCAGCAGCGATACCGGGACGGCGAACACCGGGGAGCTGTTTTTT.

J is TRBJ1-5 and V is TRBV10-2; TRBD1 is a possible D gene (6 bases). V was trimmed by 0 bases and J by 9 bases, leaving 12 bases between them. CDR1 WSHSY and CDR2 SAAADI come from the germline V gene. The CDR3 loop spans 14 amino acids. The CDR3 spells CASSESGGVGPQHF. The CDR3 bases are TGCGCCAGCAGTGAGTCAGGGGGGGTAGGGCCCCAGCATTTT.

In this sample, this clone turned up a few times. The chain combines TRBV20-1 with TRBJ1-1; possibly TRBD1 for D (6 bases). CDR1 and CDR2 from the germline V gene are DFQATT and SNEGSKA (reference sequence). V lost 7 bases, J lost 8 bases, and 8 bases lay in between. The CDR3 is made up of 9 amino acids. The CDR3 loop reads CSDGQEAFF. CDR3 bases: TGCAGTGACGGACAGGAAGCTTTCTTT.

This chain links TRBV2 with TRBJ2-2, with D maybe TRBD2 (6 bases). The germline V gene encodes CDR1 SNHLY and CDR2 FYNNEI. V lost 7 bases, J lost 4 bases, and 13 bases lay in between. CDR3 length: 14 amino acids. DNA of the CDR3: TGTGCCAGCAATTCTGGCGGGGTCACCGGGGAGCTGTTTTTT. This sequence encodes CASNSGGVTGELFF.

The chain combines TRBV5-6 with TRBJ2-5; D may correspond to TRBD1 or TRBD2 (5 bases each). The germline gives CDR1 SGHDT, CDR2 YYEEEE. The CDR3 runs 13 residues. V was trimmed by 0 bases and J by 10 bases, leaving 13 bases between them. The CDR3 here is CASSLADFGGQYF. CDR3 bases: TGTGCCAGCAGCTTGGCCGACTTTGGGGGCCAGTACTTC. Complete variable domain (other parts from reference TRBV5-6 and TRBJ2-5): DAGVTQSPTHLIKTRGQQVTLRCSPKSGHDTVSWYQQALGQGPQFIFQYYEEEERQRGNFPDRFSGHQFPNYSSELNVNALLLGDSALYLCASSLADFGGQYFGPGTRLLVL.

The genes are TRBV18 and TRBJ2-5, with a tentative D call TRBD1 (6 bases). V shed 4 bases and J shed 5 bases, with 17 bases lying between them. Germline V gene data show CDR1 as KGHSH and CDR2 as LQKENI. This CDR3 comprises 15 residues. As DNA, the CDR3 is TGTGCCAGCTCACTTTCCGGACTCCAGGGGGAGACCCAGTACTTC. Its translation: CASSLSGLQGETQYF. Combining the CDR3 with reference TRBV18 and TRBJ2-5 gives the whole variable domain NAGVMQNPRHLVRRRGQEARLRCSPMKGHSHVYWYRQLPEEGLKFMVYLQKENIIDESGMPKERFSAEFPKEGPSILRIQQVVRGDSAAYFCASSLSGLQGETQYFGPGTRLLVL.

This sequence joins TRBV28 and TRBJ1-1; tentatively, D is TRBD1 (5 bases). Trimming cost V 5 bases and J 1 base, with 14 bases left between them. CDR1 and CDR2 from the germline V gene are MDHEN and SYDVKM. The CDR3 consists of 15 residues. CDR3 protein: CASSPNQGANTEAFF. The DNA for the CDR3 is TGTGCCAGCAGTCCCAATCAAGGGGCGAACACTGAAGCTTTCTTT.